A single sample is the source of the 11 T cell receptor beta chains below, sequenced in a study of PD-1 blockade in mismatch repair-deficient tumors. The assay was immunoSEQ multiplex PCR, and TCRdb's table has in-frame clones only and misses some. The sample includes 60,000 to 70,000 clones, about 91% of them seen just once. The sequences come from peripheral blood, collected 52 weeks after starting pembrolizumab. Receptor source: an adult with mismatch repair-deficient cancer.

J is TRBJ1-5 and V is TRBV5-4, with no clear D. This CDR3 spans 16 amino acids. The V end lost 6 bases, the J end lost 7 bases, and 23 bases lay between the germline ends. Germline V lookup: CDR1 SGHNT, CDR2 YYREEE (reference sequence). CDR3 sequence: CASKLSSRGESQPQHF. CDR3 coding DNA: TGTGCCAGCAAATTATCCAGCCGCGGAGAATCCCAGCCCCAGCATTTT.

J is TRBJ1-2 and V is TRBV5-1, with D tentatively TRBD1 (6 bases). The CDR3 is 14 residues long. The germline V and J ends were trimmed by 5 bases and 2 bases, with 13 bases remaining between them. The germline CDR1 and CDR2 sequences are SGHRS and YFSETQ. The DNA for the CDR3 is TGCGCCAGCAGACGAAGCGACAGGAACTATGGCTACACCTTC. Protein: CASRRSDRNYGYTF.

The chain joins TRBV19 to TRBJ2-1; weak D call: TRBD2 (5 bases). Trimming shortened V by 3 bases and J by 6 bases, and 12 bases separated the two germline ends. Germline V gene lookup returns CDR1 LNHDA and CDR2 SQIVND (reference sequence). The CDR3 is made up of 14 amino acids. The CDR3, as DNA: TGTGCCAGTAGTATCGTCCCGGGGTTCAATGAGCAGTTCTTC. Protein product: CASSIVPGFNEQFF.

This chain connects TRBV19 to TRBJ2-1; 10 nucleotides agree with TRBD2. CDR1 and CDR2 from the germline V gene are LNHDA and SQIVND (reference sequence). This CDR3 is built from 14 residues. Germline trimming cut 9 bases from V and 4 bases from J; bases unmatched to any gene: 6. DNA for the CDR3: TGTGCCAGCGGACTAGCGGATTCTTACAATGAGCAGTTCTTC. It codes for CASGLADSYNEQFF.

The gene calls are TRBV7-9 and TRBJ2-3; 7 bases match TRBD1. The CDR3 runs to 15 residues. CDR1 is SEHNR and CDR2 is FQNEAQ in the germline V gene (reference sequence). V dropped 4 bases and J dropped 7; count of bases not matched to a gene: 11. The CDR3 bases are TGTGCCAGCAGCTCCCCGGACAGGTCGTCGTATACGCAGTATTTT. It translates to CASSSPDRSSYTQYF. Full variable domain (rest looked up from reference TRBV7-9 and TRBJ2-3): DTGVSQNPRHKITKRGQNVTFRCDPISEHNRLYWYRQTLGQGPEFLTYFQNEAQLEKSRLLSDRFSAERPKGSFSTLEIQRTEQGDSAMYLCASSSPDRSSYTQYFGPGTRLTVL.

The rearrangement uses TRBV29-1 and TRBJ1-3; D is undetermined. CDR3 length: 14 residues. CDR1 is SQVTM, CDR2 ANQGSEA, per germline. Trimming shortened V by 0 bases and J by 4 bases, and 10 bases separated the two germline ends. This CDR3 reads CSVEDVQIGNTIYF. The CDR3 DNA sequence: TGCAGCGTTGAAGATGTACAGATCGGAAACACCATATATTTT.

The chain is built from TRBV5-6 and TRBJ1-1; 9 bases match TRBD1. After removal of 5 bases from V and 3 bases from J, the junction contained 5 bases not matched to a gene. The CDR3 extends over 14 amino acids. CDR1 and CDR2 (germline): SGHDT, YYEEEE. The CDR3 DNA follows: TGTGCCAGCAGAACTCACAGGGGGCACACTGAAGCTTTCTTT. It yields the protein CASRTHRGHTEAFF.

This clone was recorded once. CDR3 in DNA: TGTGCCAGCAGCTTAGTGGGACTACCCTACGAGCAGTACTTC. Translation gives CASSLVGLPYEQYF. The chain is built from TRBV11-2 and TRBJ2-7; TRBD2 aligns across 7 bases. The junction had 2 bases not matched to a gene; V was cut back by 1 base and J by 2 bases. CDR1 is SGHAT and CDR2 is FQNNGV in the germline V gene. The CDR3 sequence is 14 residues long. The full variable domain, completed using reference TRBV11-2 and TRBJ2-7, is EAGVAQSPRYKIIEKRQSVAFWCNPISGHATLYWYQQILGQGPKLLIQFQNNGVVDDSQLPKDRFSAERLKGVDSTLKIQPAKLEDSAVYLCASSLVGLPYEQYFGPGTRLTVT.

This sequence joins TRBV11-2 and TRBJ2-4, with TRBD1 identical over 7 bases. This CDR3 contains 15 residues. Germline assignment: CDR1 SGHAT and CDR2 FQNNGV. V shed 4 bases and J 2 bases; nucleotides not matched to a gene: 5. CDR3 bases: TGTGCCAGCAGCTCAAACAGGGGACCCAAAAACATTCAGTACTTC. Protein product: CASSSNRGPKNIQYF.

The gene calls are TRBV11-3 and TRBJ2-2; a weak D match, TRBD1 (6 bases). This CDR3 comprises 17 residues. V gave up 1 base and J gave up 4 bases, with 16 bases separating them. CDR1 SGHNT and CDR2 YENEEA come from the germline V gene. The CDR3 DNA follows: TGTGCCAGCAGCTTAGTTATGTCAGGGGACCCCACCGGGGAGCTGTTTTTT. Its translation: CASSLVMSGDPTGELFF.

With respect to this clone: Its ends do not fully match the called genes, so a read error is possible. J is TRBJ1-2 and V is TRBV6-1, with D perhaps matching TRBD1 (5 bases). Per germline, CDR1 MNHNS and CDR2 SASEGT. CDR3 size: 15 residues. The CDR3 loop reads CATSSGSGGNYGYTF. The CDR3 bases are TGTGCCACCAGTTCTGGGTCCGGGGGTAACTATGGCTACACCTTC.